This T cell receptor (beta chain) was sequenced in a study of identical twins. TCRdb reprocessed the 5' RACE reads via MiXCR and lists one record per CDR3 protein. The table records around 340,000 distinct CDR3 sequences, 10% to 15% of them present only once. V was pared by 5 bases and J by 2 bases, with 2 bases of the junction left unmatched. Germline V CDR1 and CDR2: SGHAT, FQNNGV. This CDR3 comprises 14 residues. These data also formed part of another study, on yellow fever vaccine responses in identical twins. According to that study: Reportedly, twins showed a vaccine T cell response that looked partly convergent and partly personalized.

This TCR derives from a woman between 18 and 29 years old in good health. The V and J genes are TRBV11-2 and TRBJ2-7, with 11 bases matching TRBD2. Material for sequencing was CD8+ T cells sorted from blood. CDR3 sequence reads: CASSLGLAAYEQYV. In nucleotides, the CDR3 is TGTGCCAGCAGCCTGGGACTAGCGGCCTACGAGCAGTACGTC.